A selection of T cell receptor beta chains follows, all from one sample in a study of blood T cell repertoires in COVID-19. Generated by immunoSEQ multiplex PCR, the TCRdb table keeps only in-frame clones and is missing some. The sample has more than 65,000 clones, 87% seen once. The sequenced sample consisted of peripheral blood. The receptors come from a man in his 60s with acute or convalescent COVID-19. CDR3s include the opening cysteine and the closing phenylalanine or tryptophan. The D gene is left open where the match is weak. The listing skips clone size in some rows; elsewhere it reads once, few, many or a size class.

TRBV19	.	TRBJ2-7	TRBD1	CASNSRQGYEQYF	TGTGCCAGTAACTCTAGACAGGGCTACGAGCAGTACTTC
TRBV19	.	TRBJ2-7	TRBD1	CASSKQGYEQYF	TGTGCCAGTAGCAAACAGGGGTACGAGCAGTACTTC
TRBV6-6	.	TRBJ1-1	.	CASTEGTEAFF	TGTGCCAGCACAGAGGGCACTGAAGCTTTCTTT
TRBV7-6	.	TRBJ1-1	.	CASSARQSLNTEAFF	TGTGCCAGCAGCGCCCGACAGAGCCTGAACACTGAAGCTTTCTTT
TRBV5-1	.	TRBJ2-1	.	CASSQRDSRNNEQFF	TGCGCCAGCAGCCAGAGGGACTCACGCAACAATGAGCAGTTCTTC
TRBV5-6	.	TRBJ1-5	.	CASSLRRTGTQPQHF	TGTGCCAGCAGCTTGCGGAGGACGGGAACCCAGCCCCAGCATTTT
TRBV6-5	.	TRBJ2-1	.	CASSYSYRSYNEQFF	TGTGCCAGCAGTTACTCTTACAGGAGCTACAATGAGCAGTTCTTC
TRBV7-2	.	TRBJ2-5	.	CASSLGARGTQYF	TGTGCCAGCAGCTTAGGGGCTAGGGGGACCCAGTACTTC
TRBV11-2	few	TRBJ2-2	.	CASSLRTSNGELFF	TGTGCCAGCAGCTTAAGGACTTCTAACGGGGAGCTGTTTTTT
TRBV3-1/TRBV3-2	.	TRBJ1-6	.	CASSQGPLTNSPLHF	TGTGCCAGCAGCCAAGGTCCGCTAACCAATTCACCCCTCCACTTT
TRBV5-1	few	TRBJ2-2	TRBD2	CASSTGLANTGELFF	TGCGCCAGCAGCACTGGACTAGCGAACACCGGGGAGCTGTTTTTT
TRBV2	.	TRBJ2-5	.	CASKSGPAGGQETQYF	TGTGCCAGCAAGTCAGGCCCAGCCGGGGGCCAAGAGACCCAGTACTTC
TRBV5-4	.	TRBJ2-2	TRBD2	CASSLGASGGATGELFF	TGTGCCAGCAGCTTAGGGGCTAGCGGGGGTGCGACCGGGGAGCTGTTTTTT
TRBV6-5	.	TRBJ1-2	.	CASSYSTGEHTF	TGTGCCAGCAGTTACTCGACGGGGGAGCACACCTTC
TRBV11-2	.	TRBJ1-3	.	CASSFSEGINGNTIYF	TGTGCCAGCAGCTTTTCGGAGGGGATTAATGGAAACACCATATATTTT
TRBV9	.	TRBJ2-1	.	CASSVVNNEQFF	TGTGCCAGCAGCGTAGTCAACAATGAGCAGTTCTTC
TRBV19	.	TRBJ2-7	.	CASSIAEGDSQYF	TGTGCCAGTAGTATCGCCGAGGGGGATTCGCAGTACTTC
TRBV9	once	TRBJ1-2	TRBD1	CASTRGQGLEYGYTF	TGTGCCAGCACCAGGGGACAGGGCCTGGAGTATGGCTACACCTTC
TRBV5-1	.	TRBJ1-2	TRBD1	CASRGGQANNYGYTF	TGCGCCAGCAGGGGGGGACAGGCGAATAACTATGGCTACACCTTC
TRBV3-1/TRBV3-2	.	TRBJ2-1	TRBD2	CASSQDRPRSGGHHEQFF	TGTGCCAGCAGCCAAGACCGCCCGAGGAGCGGGGGTCATCATGAGCAGTTCTTC
TRBV19	.	TRBJ1-5	.	CASSIDVSNQPQHF	TGTGCCAGTAGTATAGACGTTAGCAATCAGCCCCAGCATTTT
TRBV20-1	.	TRBJ1-2	.	CSASGQPGLNYGYTF	TGCAGTGCTAGTGGGCAGCCAGGCCTAAACTATGGCTACACCTTC
TRBV19	.	TRBJ2-1	TRBD2	CASSIGEGWSYNEQFF	TGTGCCAGTAGTATAGGGGAGGGTTGGTCCTACAATGAGCAGTTCTTC
TRBV5-5	.	TRBJ1-2	.	CASSLRVEAFYGYTF	TGTGCCAGCAGCTTGAGGGTGGAGGCGTTCTATGGCTACACCTTC
TRBV19	.	TRBJ2-1	TRBD2	CATPSGRGGLVDEQFF	TGTGCCACTCCTAGCGGGCGGGGAGGCCTTGTCGATGAGCAGTTCTTC
TRBV7-8	.	TRBJ2-2	.	CASSLGGSGNTGELFF	TGTGCCAGCAGCTTGGGGGGTAGCGGAAACACCGGGGAGCTGTTTTTT